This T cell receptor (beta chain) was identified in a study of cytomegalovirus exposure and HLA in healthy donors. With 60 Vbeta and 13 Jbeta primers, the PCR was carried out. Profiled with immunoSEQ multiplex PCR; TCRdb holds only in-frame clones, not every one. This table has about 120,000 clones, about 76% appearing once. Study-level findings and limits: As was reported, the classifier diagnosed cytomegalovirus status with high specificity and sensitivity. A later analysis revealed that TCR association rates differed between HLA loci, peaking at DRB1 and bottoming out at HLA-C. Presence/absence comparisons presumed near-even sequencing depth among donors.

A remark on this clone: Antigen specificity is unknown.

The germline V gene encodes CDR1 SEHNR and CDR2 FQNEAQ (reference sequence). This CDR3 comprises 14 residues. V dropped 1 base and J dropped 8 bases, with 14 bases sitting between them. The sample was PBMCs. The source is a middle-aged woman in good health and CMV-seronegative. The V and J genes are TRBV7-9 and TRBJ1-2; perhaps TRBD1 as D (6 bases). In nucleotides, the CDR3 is TGTGCCAGCAGCTTAGTGGGGGCCTTGGGAGGCTACACCTTC. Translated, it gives CASSLVGALGGYTF.